This is a list of T cell receptor beta chains from one sample in a study of CD8 T cells in ankylosing spondylitis. Via MiXCR, TCRdb re-called the 5' RACE reads, giving one row per CDR3 protein. The sample contains about 220,000 distinct CDR3 sequences, roughly 26% of which appear only once. Sequenced input: blood, either unsorted or a sorted T cell fraction (not recorded which). The source of these receptors is a male donor with ankylosing spondylitis or in good health (not recorded which). Both conserved end residues are part of each CDR3. The order of the fields is J gene, D gene, clone size, V gene, CDR3 DNA, CDR3 protein. D genes are given only for firm matches. Some rows mark clone size as missing; the rest say once, few, many or name a class of expanded clone.

J gene: TRBJ2-7
D gene: .
clone size: once
V gene: TRBV12-3/TRBV12-4
CDR3 DNA: TGTGCCAGCAGTTTATTGTCACCCAGCTCCTACGAGCAGTACTTC
CDR3 protein: CASSLLSPSSYEQYF

J gene: TRBJ2-7
D gene: TRBD1
clone size: .
V gene: TRBV29-1
CDR3 DNA: TGCAGCGCCAAAGAGGGGACAGGGTTTGGAGAGCAGTACTTC
CDR3 protein: CSAKEGTGFGEQYF

J gene: TRBJ2-1
D gene: .
clone size: many
V gene: TRBV12-3/TRBV12-4
CDR3 DNA: TGTGCCAGCAGCCCCCCGTCGTTGGGGCAGTTCTTC
CDR3 protein: CASSPPSLGQFF

J gene: TRBJ1-3
D gene: .
clone size: .
V gene: TRBV5-6
CDR3 DNA: TGTGCCAGCAGCTTCGGAAACACCATATATTTT
CDR3 protein: CASSFGNTIYF

J gene: TRBJ2-3
D gene: .
clone size: .
V gene: TRBV29-1
CDR3 DNA: TGCAGTGGGGGCACCACAGATACGCAGTATTTT
CDR3 protein: CSGGTTDTQYF

J gene: TRBJ2-1
D gene: .
clone size: many
V gene: TRBV6-1
CDR3 DNA: TGTGCCAGTAATCGGGGGATAACTTCCCACAATGAGCAGTTCTTC
CDR3 protein: CASNRGITSHNEQFF

J gene: TRBJ2-5
D gene: TRBD1
clone size: many
V gene: TRBV5-1
CDR3 DNA: TGCGCCAGCAGCTTGCCAGGGGGCATGGAGACCCAGTACTTC
CDR3 protein: CASSLPGGMETQYF

J gene: TRBJ1-1
D gene: TRBD1
clone size: .
V gene: TRBV12-3/TRBV12-4
CDR3 DNA: TGTGCCAGCAGTCCTGTCCCGGGACAGGGCGGAACTGAAGCTTTCTTT
CDR3 protein: CASSPVPGQGGTEAFF

J gene: TRBJ2-5
D gene: TRBD1
clone size: .
V gene: TRBV10-3
CDR3 DNA: TGTGCCATCAGTGAGCCTGGGACAGAGCAAGAGACCCAGTACTTC
CDR3 protein: CAISEPGTEQETQYF

J gene: TRBJ2-5
D gene: .
clone size: .
V gene: TRBV12-3/TRBV12-4
CDR3 DNA: TGTGCCAGCAGTTTAGTGGTTGAGACCCAGTACTTC
CDR3 protein: CASSLVVETQYF

J gene: TRBJ2-1
D gene: TRBD1
clone size: many
V gene: TRBV20-1
CDR3 DNA: TGCAGTGCTAACAGGGGCTCTGCCCACAATGAGCAGTTCTTC
CDR3 protein: CSANRGSAHNEQFF

J gene: TRBJ2-5
D gene: .
clone size: many
V gene: TRBV5-1
CDR3 DNA: TGCGCCAGCAGCCAGGTGGGGGTCCAAGAGACCCAGTACTTC
CDR3 protein: CASSQVGVQETQYF

J gene: TRBJ1-5
D gene: .
clone size: .
V gene: TRBV7-9
CDR3 DNA: TGTGCCAGCAGCTTAGGCCTTCGGTCAGGGGTTCAGCCCCAGCATTTT
CDR3 protein: CASSLGLRSGVQPQHF

J gene: TRBJ1-2
D gene: TRBD1
clone size: many
V gene: TRBV28
CDR3 DNA: TGTGCCACGACAGGGAGGAACTATGGCTACACCTTC
CDR3 protein: CATTGRNYGYTF

J gene: TRBJ1-1
D gene: .
clone size: .
V gene: TRBV21-1
CDR3 DNA: TGTGCCAGCAGCAAAGCGCTACAGGGGACTGAAGCTTTCTTT
CDR3 protein: CASSKALQGTEAFF

J gene: TRBJ2-7
D gene: .
clone size: .
V gene: TRBV7-3
CDR3 DNA: TGTGCCAGCAGCTTAACATTAACTATTTGGGCCGCCTACGAGCAGTACTTC
CDR3 protein: CASSLTLTIWAAYEQYF

J gene: TRBJ2-7
D gene: .
clone size: .
V gene: TRBV20-1
CDR3 DNA: TGCAGTGCCCAGGATAGGCGGGGCTACGAGCAGTACTTC
CDR3 protein: CSAQDRRGYEQYF

J gene: TRBJ2-3
D gene: .
clone size: many
V gene: TRBV27
CDR3 DNA: TGTGCCAGCAGTTTATCTCCGACATTTAGCACAGATACGCAGTATTTT
CDR3 protein: CASSLSPTFSTDTQYF

J gene: TRBJ2-1
D gene: .
clone size: many
V gene: TRBV12-3/TRBV12-4
CDR3 DNA: TGTGCCAGCAGTTCCCCTAGTGCGAGCGGAACGGGTGAGCAGTTCTTC
CDR3 protein: CASSSPSASGTGEQFF

J gene: TRBJ2-3
D gene: .
clone size: .
V gene: TRBV20-1
CDR3 DNA: TGCAGTGCTAGGGGGTCAGATACGCAGTATTTT
CDR3 protein: CSARGSDTQYF

J gene: TRBJ2-1
D gene: .
clone size: .
V gene: TRBV7-2
CDR3 DNA: TGTGCCAGCAGCTTAGCGCCTAGATCCTACAATGAGCAGTTCTTC
CDR3 protein: CASSLAPRSYNEQFF

J gene: TRBJ1-5
D gene: .
clone size: .
V gene: TRBV18
CDR3 DNA: TGTGCCAGCTCACCCCAAGAGGGCGTGGGTCAGCCCCAGCATTTT
CDR3 protein: CASSPQEGVGQPQHF

J gene: TRBJ2-3
D gene: .
clone size: many
V gene: TRBV5-1
CDR3 DNA: TGCGCCAGCAGCTTGGACGCGGCTAGCACAGATACGCAGTATTTT
CDR3 protein: CASSLDAASTDTQYF

J gene: TRBJ2-7
D gene: TRBD1
clone size: many
V gene: TRBV28
CDR3 DNA: TGTGCCAGCAGTACGACAGGGCCCTCCTACGAGCAGTACTTC
CDR3 protein: CASSTTGPSYEQYF

J gene: TRBJ2-7
D gene: TRBD2
clone size: .
V gene: TRBV20-1
CDR3 DNA: TGCAGTGCTAGGGCGGGAGGGCCGCCCGAGCAGTACTTC
CDR3 protein: CSARAGGPPEQYF

J gene: TRBJ2-7
D gene: .
clone size: many
V gene: TRBV6-6
CDR3 DNA: TGTGCCAGCAGTGTAGACCCCTTCTACGAGCAGTACTTC
CDR3 protein: CASSVDPFYEQYF

J gene: TRBJ1-2
D gene: .
clone size: .
V gene: TRBV6-4
CDR3 DNA: TGTGCCAGCAGTAACCGGGACACCATTTGGAAACGGACCAACTATGGCTACACCTTC
CDR3 protein: CASSNRDTIWKRTNYGYTF

J gene: TRBJ2-3
D gene: .
clone size: few
V gene: TRBV29-1
CDR3 DNA: TGCAGCGTTATGGGCGGCACAGATACGCAGTATTTT
CDR3 protein: CSVMGGTDTQYF

J gene: TRBJ2-5
D gene: .
clone size: many
V gene: TRBV11-2
CDR3 DNA: TGTGCCAGCAGCCCTACTATTGGGGGGGCCGGGGAGACCCAGTACTTC
CDR3 protein: CASSPTIGGAGETQYF

J gene: TRBJ2-3
D gene: TRBD2
clone size: few
V gene: TRBV29-1
CDR3 DNA: TGCAGCGCAAGACTAGCGGGAGATACGCAGTATTTT
CDR3 protein: CSARLAGDTQYF

J gene: TRBJ2-4
D gene: .
clone size: many
V gene: TRBV10-2
CDR3 DNA: TGCGCCAGCAGTGAACGGGCCGGGGCAGGGACCAAAAACATTCAGTACTTC
CDR3 protein: CASSERAGAGTKNIQYF

J gene: TRBJ2-5
D gene: .
clone size: few
V gene: TRBV29-1
CDR3 DNA: TGCAGCGTTGAAATCCAGGGGCAAGAGACCCAGTACTTC
CDR3 protein: CSVEIQGQETQYF

J gene: TRBJ2-1
D gene: TRBD2
clone size: .
V gene: TRBV6-5
CDR3 DNA: TGTGCCAGCAGTTACCGAGCGGGAGATGAGCAGTTCTTC
CDR3 protein: CASSYRAGDEQFF

J gene: TRBJ2-7
D gene: TRBD2
clone size: many
V gene: TRBV6-1
CDR3 DNA: TGTGCCAGCAGTAGAACCGGGACTAGCGGCCCCTTGGAGCAGTACTTC
CDR3 protein: CASSRTGTSGPLEQYF